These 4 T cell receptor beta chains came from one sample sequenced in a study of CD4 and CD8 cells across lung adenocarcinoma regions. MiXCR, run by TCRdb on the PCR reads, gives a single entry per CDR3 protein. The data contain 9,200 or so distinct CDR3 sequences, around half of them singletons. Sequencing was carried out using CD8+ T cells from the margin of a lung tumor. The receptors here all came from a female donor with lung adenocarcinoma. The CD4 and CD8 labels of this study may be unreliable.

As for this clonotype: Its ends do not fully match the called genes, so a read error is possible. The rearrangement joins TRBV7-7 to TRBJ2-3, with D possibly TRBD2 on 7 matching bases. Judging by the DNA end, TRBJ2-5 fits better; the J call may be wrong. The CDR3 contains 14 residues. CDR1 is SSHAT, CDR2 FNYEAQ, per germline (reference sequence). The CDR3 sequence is CASSLGGGSETQYF. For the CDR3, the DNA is TGTGCTAGCAGCTTAGGGGGGGGCTCAGAGACCCAGTACTTC.

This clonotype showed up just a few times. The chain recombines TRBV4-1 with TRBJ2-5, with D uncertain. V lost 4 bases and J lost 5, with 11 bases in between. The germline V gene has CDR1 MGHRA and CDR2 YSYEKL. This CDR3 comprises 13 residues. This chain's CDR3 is CASSLNKWETQYF. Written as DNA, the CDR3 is TGCGCCAGCAGCCTCAACAAATGGGAGACCCAGTACTTC.

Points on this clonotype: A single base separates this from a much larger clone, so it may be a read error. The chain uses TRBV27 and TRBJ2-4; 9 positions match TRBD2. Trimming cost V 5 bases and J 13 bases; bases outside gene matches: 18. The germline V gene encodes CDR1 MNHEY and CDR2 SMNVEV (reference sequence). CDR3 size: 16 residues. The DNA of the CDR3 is TGTGCCAGCAGTCCCCAGGGTAGCGGGAGATTTAATGAGCAGTACTTC. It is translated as CASSPQGSGRFNEQYF.

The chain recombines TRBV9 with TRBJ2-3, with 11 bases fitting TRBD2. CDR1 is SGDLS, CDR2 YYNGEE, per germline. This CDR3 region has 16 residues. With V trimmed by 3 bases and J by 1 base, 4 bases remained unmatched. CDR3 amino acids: CASSDTSGSGTDTQYF. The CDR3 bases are TGTGCCAGCAGCGACACTAGCGGGAGCGGCACAGATACGCAGTATTTT.